These 10 T cell receptor beta chains originate from one sample sequenced in a study of cytomegalovirus exposure and HLA in healthy donors. PCR used 60 Vbeta primers and 13 Jbeta primers. Measured with immunoSEQ multiplex PCR; TCRdb has only the in-frame clones, and not every one. Its table records 150,000 to 200,000 clones. The sample taken for sequencing was PBMCs. Source of these receptors: a boy between 10 and 17 years old in good health and CMV-seronegative.

Details on this clone: Other DNA sequences in this sample translate to the same CDR3. CDR3: CASSLGGSQETQYF. CDR3 sequence (DNA): TGTGCCAGCAGTTTAGGAGGCAGCCAAGAGACCCAGTACTTC. This chain uses TRBV28 with TRBJ2-5; D may be TRBD2 (5 bases). Germline loops: CDR1 MDHEN, CDR2 SYDVKM. With 2 bases removed from V and 1 base from J, the gap between germline ends came to 8 bases. The CDR3 spans 14 residues.

The CDR3 DNA is TGTGCCAGCAGCTTAGATCGGAACACTGAAGCTTTCTTT. As protein: CASSLDRNTEAFF. V usage is TRBV11-3 and J usage is TRBJ1-1, with unresolved D. Germline values: CDR1 SGHNT, CDR2 YENEEA. The ends were cut back, 0 bases at V and 1 base at J, with 3 bases in the middle. CDR3 size: 13 residues.

In regard to this clone: The junction shows a germline mismatch at one end, possibly a read error. The V and J genes are TRBV4-1 and TRBJ1-2, with TRBD1 matching over 10 bases. Looked up from germline, CDR1 is MGHRA and CDR2 is YSYEKL. The CDR3 consists of 12 residues. DNA for the CDR3: TGCGCCAGCAGCCAAGGACAGGGGGCTACGATCTTC. This sequence encodes CASSQGQGATIF.

The J gene is TRBJ1-2, the V gene TRBV28; D ambiguous. Trimming stripped 7 bases from V and 4 bases from J, with 13 bases between. The germline gives CDR1 MDHEN, CDR2 SYDVKM. This CDR3 has 13 amino acids. CDR3 sequence reads: CASTTQIVYGYTF. The CDR3 DNA reads TGTGCCAGCACCACCCAGATTGTCTATGGCTACACCTTC.

This sequence joins TRBV10-3 and TRBJ2-3, with 14 nucleotides matching TRBD2. The CDR3 length is 15 residues. The V gene's germline CDR1 is ENHRY and CDR2 SYGVKD. Unmatched junction bases numbered 6, after V lost 5 bases and J lost 8 bases. The CDR3 reads CAISTTSGGGGTQYF. The DNA of the CDR3 is TGTGCCATCAGTACGACTAGCGGGGGGGGAGGTACGCAGTATTTT.

This sequence joins TRBV5-8 and TRBJ1-2, with D possibly being TRBD1 (6 bases). V was trimmed by 0 bases and J by 5 bases, leaving 11 bases between them. The CDR3 is 14 residues long. Germline V gene sequence: CDR1 SGHTS, CDR2 YDEGEE. CDR3 coding DNA: TGTGCCAGCAGCTTGGGGCCAGGGGCTTATGGCTACACCTTC. This sequence encodes CASSLGPGAYGYTF. Full variable domain (outside the CDR3, taken from reference TRBV5-8 and TRBJ1-2): EAGVTQSPTHLIKTRGQQATLRCSPISGHTSVYWYQQALGLGLQFLLWYDEGEERNRGNFPPRFSGRQFPNYSSELNVNALELEDSALYLCASSLGPGAYGYTFGSGTRLTVV.

The chain carries TRBV27 and TRBJ2-7, with D uncertain. The CDR3 is 13 amino acids. Germline CDR1 and CDR2: MNHEY and SMNVEV (reference sequence). The V gene lost 0 bases and the J gene lost 3 bases, with 6 bases spanning the gap. The CDR3 region has the DNA TGTGCCAGCAGTTTATCCCCGGTCTACGAGCAGTACTTC. This gives the protein CASSLSPVYEQYF.

V usage is TRBV2 and J usage is TRBJ2-3; D not resolved. This CDR3 is 12 amino acids long. Germline CDR1 SNHLY, CDR2 FYNNEI. With 6 bases removed from V and 2 bases from J, the gap between germline ends came to 6 bases. CDR3 in amino acids: CASREHTDTQYF. The DNA of the CDR3 is TGTGCCAGCAGGGAACACACAGATACGCAGTATTTT.

The chain has TRBV14 and TRBJ1-1, with a possible D match to TRBD1 (6 bases). Germline-derived CDR1 and CDR2 are SGHDN and FVKESK. This CDR3 has 15 amino acids. Trimming removed 1 base at V and 0 bases at J, with 9 bases between. The CDR3 region has the DNA TGTGCCAGCAGCCAAGTGGCAGGGGTGAACACTGAAGCTTTCTTT. It translates to CASSQVAGVNTEAFF. Variable domain in full (rest from reference TRBV14 and TRBJ1-1): EAGVTQFPSHSVIEKGQTVTLRCDPISGHDNLYWYRRVMGKEIKFLLHFVKESKQDESGMPNNRFLAERTGGTYSTLKVQPAELEDSGVYFCASSQVAGVNTEAFFGQGTRLTVV.

The CDR3 sequence is CASTVAYEQYF. The CDR3 DNA reads TGTGCCAGCACAGTTGCCTACGAGCAGTACTTC. The gene calls are TRBV6-1 and TRBJ2-7; D not certain. The CDR3 spans 11 residues. Per germline, CDR1 MNHNS and CDR2 SASEGT. V lost 7 bases and J lost 2, with 6 bases in between.